This T cell receptor beta chain comes out of a study of neurological immune-mediated disorders. Concerning this clonotype: Its antigen is unidentified.

Study-level points and caveats: Sharing of CDR3 amino acid sequences among expanded clones across subjects was absent, suggesting private repertoires in all groups.

Stored at -80 C, 2 million PBMCs were the source of the unsorted libraries. 5'RACE employing 10-nucleotide random UMIs yielded the cDNA. TCRdb processed the 5' RACE reads anew with MiXCR; each CDR3 protein has one entry. The sample consists of about 50,000 distinct CDR3 sequences, around 17% of them appearing once. This CDR3 has 13 amino acids. The V and J ends lost 5 bases and 1 base respectively, with 9 bases between them. CDR1 and CDR2 (germline): SGHNT, YYREEE (reference sequence). The source is a man between 60 and 70 years old in good health. The sample consisted of PBMCs. The chain uses TRBV5-4 and TRBJ1-1; D gene uncertain. The CDR3 sequence is CASSRQANTEAFF. The CDR3 DNA reads TGTGCCAGCAGTAGGCAAGCGAACACTGAAGCTTTCTTT.